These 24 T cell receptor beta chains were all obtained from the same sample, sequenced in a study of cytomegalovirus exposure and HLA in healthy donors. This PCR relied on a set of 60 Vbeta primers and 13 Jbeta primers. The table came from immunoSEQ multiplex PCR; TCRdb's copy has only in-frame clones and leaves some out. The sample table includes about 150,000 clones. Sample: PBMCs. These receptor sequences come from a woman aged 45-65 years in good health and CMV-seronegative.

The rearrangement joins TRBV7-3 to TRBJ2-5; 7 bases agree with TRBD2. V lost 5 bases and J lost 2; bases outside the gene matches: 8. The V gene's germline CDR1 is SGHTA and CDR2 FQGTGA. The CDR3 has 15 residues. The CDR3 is CASSQMGGDQETQYF. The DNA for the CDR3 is TGTGCCAGCAGCCAAATGGGGGGGGATCAAGAGACCCAGTACTTC.

Here the CDR3 reads CASSPNRADEQYF. The CDR3 nucleotides read TGTGCCAGTAGCCCCAACAGGGCGGACGAGCAGTACTTC. The rearrangement joins TRBV19 to TRBJ2-7; TRBD1 is a possible D gene (6 bases). The germline V gene has CDR1 LNHDA and CDR2 SQIVND (reference sequence). Trimming took off 6 bases at V and 5 bases at J, with 14 bases between the two ends. The CDR3 spans 13 residues.

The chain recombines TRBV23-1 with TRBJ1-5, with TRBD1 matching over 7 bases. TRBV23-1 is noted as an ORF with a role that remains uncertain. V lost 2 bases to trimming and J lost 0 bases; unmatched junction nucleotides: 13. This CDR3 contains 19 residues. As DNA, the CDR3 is TGCGCCAGCAGTCAAGACAGGGACCTTTATCGCTGTAGCAATCAGCCCCAGCATTTT. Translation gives CASSQDRDLYRCSNQPQHF.

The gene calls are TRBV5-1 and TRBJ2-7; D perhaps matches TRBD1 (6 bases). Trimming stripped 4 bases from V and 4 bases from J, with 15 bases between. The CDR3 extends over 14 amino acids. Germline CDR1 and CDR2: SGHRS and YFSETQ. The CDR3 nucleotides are TGCGCCAGCAGCCTAGGACAGCCTGTTTACGAGCAGTACTTC. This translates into CASSLGQPVYEQYF.

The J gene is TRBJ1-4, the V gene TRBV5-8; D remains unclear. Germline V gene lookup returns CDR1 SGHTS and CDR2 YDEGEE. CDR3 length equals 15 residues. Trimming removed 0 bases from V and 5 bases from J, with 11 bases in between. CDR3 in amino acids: CASSLAGSGNEKLFF. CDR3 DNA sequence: TGTGCCAGCAGCTTGGCGGGCAGCGGCAATGAAAAACTGTTTTTT.

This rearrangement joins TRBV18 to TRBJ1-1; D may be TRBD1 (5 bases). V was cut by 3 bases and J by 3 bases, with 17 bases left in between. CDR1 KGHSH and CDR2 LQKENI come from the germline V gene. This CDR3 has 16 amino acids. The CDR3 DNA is TGTGCCAGCTCACCGGGTTCGGGGGGTAAGGACACTGAAGCTTTCTTT. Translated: CASSPGSGGKDTEAFF.

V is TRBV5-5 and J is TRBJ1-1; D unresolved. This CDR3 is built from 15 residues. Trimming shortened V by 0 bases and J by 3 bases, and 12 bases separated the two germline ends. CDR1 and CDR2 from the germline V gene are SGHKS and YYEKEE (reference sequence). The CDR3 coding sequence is TGTGCCAGCAGCTTGGCGTCGGCCGGGGACACTGAAGCTTTCTTT. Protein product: CASSLASAGDTEAFF.

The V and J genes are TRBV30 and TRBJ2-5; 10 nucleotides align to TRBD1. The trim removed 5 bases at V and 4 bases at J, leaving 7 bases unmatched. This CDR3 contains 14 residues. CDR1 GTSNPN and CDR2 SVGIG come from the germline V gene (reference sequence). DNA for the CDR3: TGTGCCTGGCGTCCCGGGACAGGGGCAGAGACCCAGTACTTC. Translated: CAWRPGTGAETQYF. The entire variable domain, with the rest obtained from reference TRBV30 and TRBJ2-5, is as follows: SQTIHQWPATLVQPVGSPLSLECTVEGTSNPNLYWYRQAAGRGLQLLFYSVGIGQISSEVPQNLSASRPQDRQFILSSKKLLLSDSGFYLCAWRPGTGAETQYFGPGTRLLVL.

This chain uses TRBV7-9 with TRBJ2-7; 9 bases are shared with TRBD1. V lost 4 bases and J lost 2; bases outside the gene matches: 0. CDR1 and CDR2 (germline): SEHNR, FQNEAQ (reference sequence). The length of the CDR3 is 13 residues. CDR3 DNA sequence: TGTGCCAGCAGCTGGGACAGGGCCTACGAGCAGTACTTC. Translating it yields CASSWDRAYEQYF.

In DNA, the CDR3 is TGTGCCAGCAGTACTACAGGGAATCAGCCCCAGCATTTT. It encodes CASSTTGNQPQHF. The chain carries TRBV7-2 and TRBJ1-5; perhaps TRBD1 as D (6 bases). The CDR3 sequence is 13 residues long. Deletions cut 6 bases from V and 4 bases from J, with 10 bases between. The V gene's germline CDR1 is SGHTA and CDR2 FQGNSA.

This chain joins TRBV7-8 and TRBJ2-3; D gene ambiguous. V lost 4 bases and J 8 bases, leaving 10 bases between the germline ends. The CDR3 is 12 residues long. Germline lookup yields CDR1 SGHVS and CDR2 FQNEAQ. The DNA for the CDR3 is TGTGCCAGCAGCTCCGAATCTATTACGCAGTATTTT. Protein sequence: CASSSESITQYF.

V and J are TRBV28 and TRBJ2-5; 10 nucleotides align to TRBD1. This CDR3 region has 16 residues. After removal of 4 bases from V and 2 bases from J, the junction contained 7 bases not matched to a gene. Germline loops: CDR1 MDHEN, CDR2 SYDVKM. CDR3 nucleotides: TGTGCCAGCAGTTGGAGGGACAGGGGAACTCAAGAGACCCAGTACTTC. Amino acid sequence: CASSWRDRGTQETQYF.

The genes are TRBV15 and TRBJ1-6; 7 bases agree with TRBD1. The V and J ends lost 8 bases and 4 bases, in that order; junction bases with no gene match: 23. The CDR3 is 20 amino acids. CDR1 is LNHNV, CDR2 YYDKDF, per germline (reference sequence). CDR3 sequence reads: CATGCHDREMRRIYNSPLHF. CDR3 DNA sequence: TGTGCCACCGGGTGTCACGACAGGGAAATGAGAAGGATTTATAATTCACCCCTCCACTTT.

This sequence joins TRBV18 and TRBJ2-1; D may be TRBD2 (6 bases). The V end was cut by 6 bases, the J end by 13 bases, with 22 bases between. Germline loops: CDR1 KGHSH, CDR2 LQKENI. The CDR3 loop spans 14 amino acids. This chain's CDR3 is CASSPTLAGSGQFF. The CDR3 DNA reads TGTGCCAGCTCTCCCACCCTGGCGGGATCGGGTCAGTTCTTC.

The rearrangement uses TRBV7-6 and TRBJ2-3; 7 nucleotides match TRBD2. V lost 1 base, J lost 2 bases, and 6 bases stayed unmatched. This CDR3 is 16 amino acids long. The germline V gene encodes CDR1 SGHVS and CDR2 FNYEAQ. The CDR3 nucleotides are TGTGCCAGCAGCTTAGTAGGGCTAGCGGCCACAGATACGCAGTATTTT. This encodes CASSLVGLAATDTQYF.

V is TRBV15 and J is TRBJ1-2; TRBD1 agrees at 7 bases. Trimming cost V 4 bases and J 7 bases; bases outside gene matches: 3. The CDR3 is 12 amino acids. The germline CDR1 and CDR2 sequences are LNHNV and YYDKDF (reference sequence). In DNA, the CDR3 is TGTGCCACCAGCAATCAGGGGGGTGGCTACACCTTC. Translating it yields CATSNQGGGYTF.

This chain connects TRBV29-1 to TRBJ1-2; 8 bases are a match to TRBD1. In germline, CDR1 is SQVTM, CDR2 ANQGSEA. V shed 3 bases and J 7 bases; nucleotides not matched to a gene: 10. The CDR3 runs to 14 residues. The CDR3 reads CSVDNAEDRAGYTF. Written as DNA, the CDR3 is TGCAGCGTTGATAATGCTGAGGACAGGGCTGGCTACACCTTC.

CDR3: CASSKVQGTEAFF. The CDR3 bases are TGTGCCAGCTCCAAGGTACAGGGCACTGAAGCTTTCTTT. This chain joins TRBV28 and TRBJ1-1, with D maybe TRBD1 (6 bases). The CDR3 length is 13 residues. Per germline, CDR1 MDHEN and CDR2 SYDVKM. V lost 8 bases to trimming and J lost 4 bases, with 14 bases between them.

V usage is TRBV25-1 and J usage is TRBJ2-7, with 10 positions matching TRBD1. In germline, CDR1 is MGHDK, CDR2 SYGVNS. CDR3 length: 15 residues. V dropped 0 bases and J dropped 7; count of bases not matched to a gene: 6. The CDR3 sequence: CASSEYRDRGNEQYF. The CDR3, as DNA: TGTGCCAGCAGTGAATACCGGGACAGGGGTAATGAGCAGTACTTC.

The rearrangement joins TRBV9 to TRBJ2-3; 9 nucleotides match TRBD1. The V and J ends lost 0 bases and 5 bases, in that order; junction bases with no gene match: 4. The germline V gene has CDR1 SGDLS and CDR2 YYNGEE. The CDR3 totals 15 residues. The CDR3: CASSVAGTGRDTQYF. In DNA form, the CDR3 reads TGTGCCAGCAGCGTAGCCGGGACAGGGAGAGATACGCAGTATTTT.

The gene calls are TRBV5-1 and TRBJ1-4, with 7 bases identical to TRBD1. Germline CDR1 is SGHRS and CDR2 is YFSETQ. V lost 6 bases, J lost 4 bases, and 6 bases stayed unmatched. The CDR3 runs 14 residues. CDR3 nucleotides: TGCGCCAGCAAGTTGACAGGGTATAATGAAAAACTGTTTTTT. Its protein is CASKLTGYNEKLFF.

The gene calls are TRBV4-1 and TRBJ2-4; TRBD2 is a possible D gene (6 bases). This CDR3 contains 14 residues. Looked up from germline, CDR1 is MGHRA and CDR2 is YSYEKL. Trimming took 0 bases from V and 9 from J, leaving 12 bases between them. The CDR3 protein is CASSQDWRGGIQYF. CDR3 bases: TGCGCCAGCAGCCAAGATTGGAGGGGTGGCATTCAGTACTTC.

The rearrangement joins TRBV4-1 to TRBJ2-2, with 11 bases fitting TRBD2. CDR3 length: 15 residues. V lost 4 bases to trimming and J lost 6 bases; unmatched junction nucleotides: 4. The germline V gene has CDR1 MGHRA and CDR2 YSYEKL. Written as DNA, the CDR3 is TGCGCCAGCAGCCCTAGCGGGGGGAGGGCCGGGGAGCTGTTTTTT. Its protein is CASSPSGGRAGELFF.

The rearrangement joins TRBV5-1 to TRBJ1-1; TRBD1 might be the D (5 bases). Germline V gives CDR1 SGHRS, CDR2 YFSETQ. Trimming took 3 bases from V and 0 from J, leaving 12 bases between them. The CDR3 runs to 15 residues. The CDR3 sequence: CASSSMGGVNTEAFF. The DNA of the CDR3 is TGCGCCAGCAGCTCTATGGGGGGAGTGAACACTGAAGCTTTCTTT.